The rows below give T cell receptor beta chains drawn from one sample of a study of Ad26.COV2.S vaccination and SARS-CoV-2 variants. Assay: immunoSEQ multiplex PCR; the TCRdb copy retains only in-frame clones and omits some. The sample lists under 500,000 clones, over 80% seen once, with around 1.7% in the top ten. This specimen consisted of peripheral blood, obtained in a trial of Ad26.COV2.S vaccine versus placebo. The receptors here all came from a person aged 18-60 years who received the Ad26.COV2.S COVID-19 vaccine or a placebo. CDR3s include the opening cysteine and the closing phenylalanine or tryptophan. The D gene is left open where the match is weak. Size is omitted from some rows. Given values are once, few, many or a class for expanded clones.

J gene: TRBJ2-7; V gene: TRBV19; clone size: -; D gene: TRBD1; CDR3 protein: CAVSTGKDYEQYF; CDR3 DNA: TGTGCCGTATCGACAGGGAAAGACTACGAGCAGTACTTC
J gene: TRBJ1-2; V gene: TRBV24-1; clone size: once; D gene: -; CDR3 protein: CATSDSRINYGYTF; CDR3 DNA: TGTGCCACCAGTGATTCAAGAATTAACTATGGCTACACCTTC
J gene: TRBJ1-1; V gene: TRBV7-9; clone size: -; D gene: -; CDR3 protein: CASSVRSRGDTEAFF; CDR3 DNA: TGTGCCAGCAGCGTGCGTTCTCGGGGGGACACTGAAGCTTTCTTT
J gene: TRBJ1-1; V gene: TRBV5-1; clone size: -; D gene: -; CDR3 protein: CASSRGGTGTEAFF; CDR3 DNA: TGCGCCAGCTCCCGGGGGGGGACGGGAACTGAAGCTTTCTTT
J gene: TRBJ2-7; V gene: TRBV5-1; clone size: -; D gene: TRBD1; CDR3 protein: CASSLGQGLEWYEQYF; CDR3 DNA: TGCGCCAGCAGCTTGGGACAGGGTTTAGAGTGGTACGAGCAGTACTTC
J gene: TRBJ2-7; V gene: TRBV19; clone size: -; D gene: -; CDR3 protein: CASSEQDSSYEQYF; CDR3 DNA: TGTGCCAGTAGTGAGCAGGATAGCTCCTACGAGCAGTACTTC
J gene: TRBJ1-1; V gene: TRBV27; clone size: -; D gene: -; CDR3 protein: CASSLLSVNTEAFF; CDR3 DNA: TGTGCCAGCAGTTTATTGTCCGTGAACACTGAAGCTTTCTTT
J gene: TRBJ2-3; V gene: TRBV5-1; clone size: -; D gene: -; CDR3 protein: CASSLSSAGTLPADTQYF; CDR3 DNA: TGCGCCAGCAGCTTGAGTTCCGCCGGGACCCTCCCCGCAGATACGCAGTATTTT
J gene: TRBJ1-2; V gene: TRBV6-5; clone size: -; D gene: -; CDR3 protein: CASSKRSNYGYTF; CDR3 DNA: TGTGCCAGCAGCAAACGTTCCAACTATGGCTACACCTTC
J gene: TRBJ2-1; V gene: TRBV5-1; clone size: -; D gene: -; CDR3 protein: CASSLDDNNEQFF; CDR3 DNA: TGCGCCAGCAGCTTGGATGACAACAATGAGCAGTTCTTC
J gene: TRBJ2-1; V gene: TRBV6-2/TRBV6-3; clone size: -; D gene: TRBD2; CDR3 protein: CASSYAIAGFNEQFF; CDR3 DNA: TGTGCCAGCAGTTATGCTATAGCGGGGTTTAATGAGCAGTTCTTC
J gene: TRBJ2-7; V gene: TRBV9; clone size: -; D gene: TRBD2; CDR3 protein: CASSASGGEGEQYF; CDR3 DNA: TGTGCCAGCAGCGCTAGCGGGGGGGAAGGCGAGCAGTACTTC
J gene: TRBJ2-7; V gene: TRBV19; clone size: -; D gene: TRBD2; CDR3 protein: CASSIGLAGSSSYEQYF; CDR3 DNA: TGTGCCAGTAGTATCGGACTAGCGGGGTCGAGCTCCTACGAGCAGTACTTC
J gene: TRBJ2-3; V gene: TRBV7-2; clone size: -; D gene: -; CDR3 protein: CASSFPGADTQYF; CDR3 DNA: TGTGCCAGCAGCTTTCCAGGGGCAGATACGCAGTATTTT
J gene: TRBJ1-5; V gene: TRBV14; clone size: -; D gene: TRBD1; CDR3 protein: CASSHHRGGEPQHF; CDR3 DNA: TGTGCCAGCAGCCACCACAGGGGGGGGGAGCCCCAGCATTTT
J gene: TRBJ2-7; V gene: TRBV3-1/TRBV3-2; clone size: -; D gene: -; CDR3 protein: CASSQVATGQYF; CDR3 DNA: TGTGCCAGCAGCCAAGTAGCCACGGGGCAGTACTTC
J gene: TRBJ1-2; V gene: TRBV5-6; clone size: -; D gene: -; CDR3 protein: CASSYRGHGYTF; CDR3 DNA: TGTGCCAGCAGCTATCGGGGTCATGGCTACACCTTC
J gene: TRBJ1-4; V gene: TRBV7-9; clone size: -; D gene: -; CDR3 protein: CASSLMPWGAANEKLFF; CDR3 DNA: TGTGCCAGCAGCCTAATGCCCTGGGGGGCGGCTAATGAAAAACTGTTTTTT
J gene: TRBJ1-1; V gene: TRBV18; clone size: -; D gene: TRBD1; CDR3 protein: CASSRDRRGGTEAFF; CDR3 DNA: TGTGCCAGCTCCCGGGACAGGAGAGGGGGAACTGAAGCTTTCTTT
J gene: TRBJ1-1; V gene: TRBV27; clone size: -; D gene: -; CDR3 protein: CASSLVVAGPEAFF; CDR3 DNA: TGTGCCAGCAGTTTAGTGGTCGCAGGGCCTGAAGCTTTCTTT
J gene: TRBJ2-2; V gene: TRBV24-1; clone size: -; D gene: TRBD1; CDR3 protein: CATSERVGTGGTGELFF; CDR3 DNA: TGTGCCACCAGTGAACGGGTAGGGACAGGGGGCACCGGGGAGCTGTTTTTT
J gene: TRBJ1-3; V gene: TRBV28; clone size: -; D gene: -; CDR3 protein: CASSEAGTSGNTIYF; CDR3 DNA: TGTGCCAGCAGTGAGGCAGGAACCTCTGGAAACACCATATATTTT
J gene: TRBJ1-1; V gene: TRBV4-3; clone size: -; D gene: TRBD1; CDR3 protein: CASSQDPEGDREAFF; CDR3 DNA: TGCGCCAGCAGCCAAGACCCGGAGGGGGACAGGGAAGCTTTCTTT
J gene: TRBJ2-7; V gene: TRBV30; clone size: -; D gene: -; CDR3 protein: CAWSGDREGYEQYF; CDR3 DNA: TGTGCCTGGAGTGGTGACAGGGAGGGCTACGAGCAGTACTTC
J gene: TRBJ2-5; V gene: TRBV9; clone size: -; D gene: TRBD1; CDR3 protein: CASSVGFLDRGETQYF; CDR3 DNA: TGTGCCAGCAGCGTAGGTTTTCTGGACAGGGGAGAGACCCAGTACTTC
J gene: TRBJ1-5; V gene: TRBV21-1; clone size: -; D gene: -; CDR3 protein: CASSNRDPYSNQPQHF; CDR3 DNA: TGTGCCAGCAGCAACCGCGATCCTTATAGCAATCAGCCCCAGCATTTT
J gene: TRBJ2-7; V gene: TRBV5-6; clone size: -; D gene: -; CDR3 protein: CASSLAGHEYF; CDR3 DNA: TGTGCCAGCAGCTTGGCGGGGCATGAGTACTTC
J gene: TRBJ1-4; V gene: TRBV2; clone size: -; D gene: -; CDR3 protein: CASSTDRPTLNEKLFF; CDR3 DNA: TGTGCCAGCAGTACCGACAGGCCAACGCTCAATGAAAAACTGTTTTTT
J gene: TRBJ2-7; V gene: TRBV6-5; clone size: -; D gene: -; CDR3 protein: CASKFSGQGSYEQYF; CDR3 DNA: TGTGCCAGCAAGTTCTCAGGCCAGGGATCCTACGAGCAGTACTTC
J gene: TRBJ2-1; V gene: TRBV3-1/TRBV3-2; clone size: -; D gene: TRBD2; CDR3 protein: CASSQGLAAYNEQFF; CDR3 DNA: TGTGCCAGCAGCCAAGGTCTAGCGGCCTACAATGAGCAGTTCTTC
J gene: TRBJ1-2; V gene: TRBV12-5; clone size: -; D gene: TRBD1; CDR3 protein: CASGPWGQGLTNYGYTF; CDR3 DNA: TGTGCTAGTGGCCCCTGGGGACAGGGGTTGACTAACTATGGCTACACCTTC
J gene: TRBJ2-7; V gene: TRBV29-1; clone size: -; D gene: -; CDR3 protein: CSVEGGLSYEQYF; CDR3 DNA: TGCAGCGTTGAGGGGGGGCTCTCCTACGAGCAGTACTTC
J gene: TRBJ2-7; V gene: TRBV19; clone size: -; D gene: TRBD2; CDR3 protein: CASSRYGLAGYYEQYF; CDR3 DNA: TGTGCCAGTAGTAGGTATGGACTAGCGGGGTACTACGAGCAGTACTTC
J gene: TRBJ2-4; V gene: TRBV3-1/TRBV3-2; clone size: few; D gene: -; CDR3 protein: CASSQAVSKNIQYF; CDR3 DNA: TGTGCCAGCAGCCAAGCAGTGTCCAAAAACATTCAGTACTTC
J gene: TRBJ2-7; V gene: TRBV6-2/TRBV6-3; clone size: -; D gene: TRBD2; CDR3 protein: CASSGWSSGKPYEQYF; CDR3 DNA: TGTGCCAGCAGTGGCTGGTCTAGCGGGAAGCCCTACGAGCAGTACTTC
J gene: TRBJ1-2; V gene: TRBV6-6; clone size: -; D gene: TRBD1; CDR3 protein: CASTPETDRVRGYTF; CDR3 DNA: TGTGCCAGCACCCCGGAGACAGACAGGGTCCGGGGCTACACCTTC
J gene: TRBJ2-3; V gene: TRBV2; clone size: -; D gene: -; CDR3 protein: CASSERLRTDTQYF; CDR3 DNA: TGTGCCAGCAGTGAAAGGCTTCGCACAGATACGCAGTATTTT
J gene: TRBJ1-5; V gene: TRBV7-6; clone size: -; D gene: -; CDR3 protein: CASSLVDNSNQPQHF; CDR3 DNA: TGTGCCAGCAGCTTAGTCGATAATAGCAATCAGCCCCAGCATTTT
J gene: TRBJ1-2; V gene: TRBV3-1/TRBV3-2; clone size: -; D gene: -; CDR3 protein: CASSQDKVYGYTF; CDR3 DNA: TGTGCCAGCAGCCAGGACAAGGTCTATGGCTACACCTTC
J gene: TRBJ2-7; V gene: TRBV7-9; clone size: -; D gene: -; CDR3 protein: CASSSYRDWEQYF; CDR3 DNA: TGTGCCAGCAGCTCATACCGGGACTGGGAGCAGTACTTC
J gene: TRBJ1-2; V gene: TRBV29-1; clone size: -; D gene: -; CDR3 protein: CSVDSLYYGYTF; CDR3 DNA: TGCAGCGTTGATTCGCTATACTATGGCTACACCTTC